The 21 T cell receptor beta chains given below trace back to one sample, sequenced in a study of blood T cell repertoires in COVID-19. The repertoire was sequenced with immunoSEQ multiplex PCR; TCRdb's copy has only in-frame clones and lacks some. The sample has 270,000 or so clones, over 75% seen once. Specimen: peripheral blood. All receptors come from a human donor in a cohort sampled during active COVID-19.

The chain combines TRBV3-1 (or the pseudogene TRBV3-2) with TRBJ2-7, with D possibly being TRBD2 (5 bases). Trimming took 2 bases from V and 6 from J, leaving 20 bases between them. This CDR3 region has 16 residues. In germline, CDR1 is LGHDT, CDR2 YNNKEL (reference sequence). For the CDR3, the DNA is TGTGCCAGCAGCCAACAGACGGTCACAGCGGATGGCGAGCAGTACTTC. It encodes CASSQQTVTADGEQYF.

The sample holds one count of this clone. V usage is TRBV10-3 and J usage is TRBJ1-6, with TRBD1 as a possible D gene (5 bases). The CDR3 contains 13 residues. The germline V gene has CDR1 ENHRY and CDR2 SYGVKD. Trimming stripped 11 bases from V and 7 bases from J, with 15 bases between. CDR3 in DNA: TGTGCCTCCAGGGAAAATGGCAATTCACCCCTCCACTTT. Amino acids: CASRENGNSPLHF.

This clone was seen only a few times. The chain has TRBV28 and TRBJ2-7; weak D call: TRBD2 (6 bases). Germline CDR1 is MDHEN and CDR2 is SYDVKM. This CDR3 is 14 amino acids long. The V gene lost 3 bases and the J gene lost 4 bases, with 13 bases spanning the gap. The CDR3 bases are TGTGCCAGCAGTTTTCGGGGGAGGAGGTACGAGCAGTACTTC. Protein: CASSFRGRRYEQYF.

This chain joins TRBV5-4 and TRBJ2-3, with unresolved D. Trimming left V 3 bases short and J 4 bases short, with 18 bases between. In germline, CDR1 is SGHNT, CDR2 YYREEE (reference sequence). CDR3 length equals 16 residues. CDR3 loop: CASSSRASPEADTQYF. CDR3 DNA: TGTGCCAGCAGCTCGAGAGCCTCCCCCGAGGCAGATACGCAGTATTTT. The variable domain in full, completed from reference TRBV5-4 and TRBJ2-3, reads ETGVTQSPTHLIKTRGQQVTLRCSSQSGHNTVSWYQQALGQGPQFIFQYYREEENGRGNFPPRFSGLQFPNYSSELNVNALELDDSALYLCASSSRASPEADTQYFGPGTRLTVL.

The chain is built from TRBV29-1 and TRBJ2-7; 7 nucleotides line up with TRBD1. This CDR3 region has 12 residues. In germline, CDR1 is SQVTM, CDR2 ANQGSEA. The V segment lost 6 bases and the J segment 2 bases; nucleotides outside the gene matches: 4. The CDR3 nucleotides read TGCAGCGTCCGACAGGGTACCTACGAGCAGTACTTC. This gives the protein CSVRQGTYEQYF.

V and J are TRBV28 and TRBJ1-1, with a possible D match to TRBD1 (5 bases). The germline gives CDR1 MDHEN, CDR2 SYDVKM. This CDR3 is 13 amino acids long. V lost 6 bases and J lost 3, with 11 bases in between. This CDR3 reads CASRTGVDTEAFF. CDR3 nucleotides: TGTGCCAGCAGGACGGGGGTTGACACTGAAGCTTTCTTT.

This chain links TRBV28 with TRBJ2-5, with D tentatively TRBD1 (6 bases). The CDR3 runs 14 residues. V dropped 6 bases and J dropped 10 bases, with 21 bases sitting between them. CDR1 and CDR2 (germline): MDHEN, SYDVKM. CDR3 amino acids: CASRSPQGEEDQYF. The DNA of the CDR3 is TGTGCCAGCAGATCCCCACAGGGTGAGGAGGACCAGTACTTC.

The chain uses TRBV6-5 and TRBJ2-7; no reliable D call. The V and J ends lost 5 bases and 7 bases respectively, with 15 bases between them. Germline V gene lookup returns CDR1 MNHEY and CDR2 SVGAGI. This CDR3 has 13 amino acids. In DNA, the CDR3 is TGTGCCAGCAGTCCCACCCCCTGGCGGGAGCAGTACTTC. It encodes CASSPTPWREQYF.

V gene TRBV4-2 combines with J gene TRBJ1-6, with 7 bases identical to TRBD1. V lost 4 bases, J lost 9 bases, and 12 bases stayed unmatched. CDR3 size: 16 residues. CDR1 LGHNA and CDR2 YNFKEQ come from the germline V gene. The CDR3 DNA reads TGTGCCAGCAGCCGCGCTTTCCGGGACAGCGCTTCACCCCTCCACTTT. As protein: CASSRAFRDSASPLHF.

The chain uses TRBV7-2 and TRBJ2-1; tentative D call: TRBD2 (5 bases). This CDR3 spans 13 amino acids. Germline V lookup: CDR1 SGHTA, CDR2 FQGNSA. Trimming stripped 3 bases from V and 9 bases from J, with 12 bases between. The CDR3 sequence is CASSFWVGVEQFF. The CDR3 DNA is TGTGCCAGCAGCTTTTGGGTCGGGGTTGAGCAGTTCTTC.

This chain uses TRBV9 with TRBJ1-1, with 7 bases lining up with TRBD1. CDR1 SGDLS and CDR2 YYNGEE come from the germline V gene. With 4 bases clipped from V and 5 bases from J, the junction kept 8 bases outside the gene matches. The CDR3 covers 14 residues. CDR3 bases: TGTGCCAGCAGCCCGTACCCGGACAGGACTGAAGCTTTCTTT. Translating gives CASSPYPDRTEAFF. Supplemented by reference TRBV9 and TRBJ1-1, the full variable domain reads DSGVTQTPKHLITATGQRVTLRCSPRSGDLSVYWYQQSLDQGLQFLIQYYNGEERAKGNILERFSAQQFPDLHSELNLSSLELGDSALYFCASSPYPDRTEAFFGQGTRLTVV.

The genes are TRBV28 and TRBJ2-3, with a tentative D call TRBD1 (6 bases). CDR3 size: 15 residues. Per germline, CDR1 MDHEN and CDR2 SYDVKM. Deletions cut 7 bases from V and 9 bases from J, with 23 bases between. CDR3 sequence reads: CASTSIGGRGGTQYF. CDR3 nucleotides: TGTGCCAGCACTAGCATTGGGGGCAGAGGAGGCACGCAGTATTTT.

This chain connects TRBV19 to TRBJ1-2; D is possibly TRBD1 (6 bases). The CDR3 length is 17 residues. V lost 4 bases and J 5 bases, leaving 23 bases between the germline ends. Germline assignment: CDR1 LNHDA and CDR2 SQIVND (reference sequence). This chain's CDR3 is CASSTGTTTLRYYGYTF. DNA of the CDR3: TGTGCCAGTAGTACAGGGACAACAACCCTGAGGTATTATGGCTACACCTTC.

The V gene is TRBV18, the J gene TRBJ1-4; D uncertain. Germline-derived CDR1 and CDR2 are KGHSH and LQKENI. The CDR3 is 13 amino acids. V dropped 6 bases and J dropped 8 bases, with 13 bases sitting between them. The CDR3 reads CASSLRDGEKLFF. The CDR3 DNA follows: TGTGCCAGCTCGCTCCGGGATGGAGAAAAACTGTTTTTT.

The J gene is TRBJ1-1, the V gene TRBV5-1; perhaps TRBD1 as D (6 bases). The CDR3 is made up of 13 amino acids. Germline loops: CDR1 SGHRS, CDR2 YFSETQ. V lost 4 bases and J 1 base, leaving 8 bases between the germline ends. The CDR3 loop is CASSKGGNTEAFF. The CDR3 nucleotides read TGCGCCAGCAGCAAAGGGGGGAACACTGAAGCTTTCTTT.

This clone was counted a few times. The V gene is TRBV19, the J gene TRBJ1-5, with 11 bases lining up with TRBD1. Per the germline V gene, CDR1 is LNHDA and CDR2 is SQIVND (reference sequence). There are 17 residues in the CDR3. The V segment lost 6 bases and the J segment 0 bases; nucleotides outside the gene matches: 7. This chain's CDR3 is CASSNHGQGASNQPQHF. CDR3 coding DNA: TGTGCCAGTAGCAATCACGGACAGGGGGCTAGCAATCAGCCCCAGCATTTT.

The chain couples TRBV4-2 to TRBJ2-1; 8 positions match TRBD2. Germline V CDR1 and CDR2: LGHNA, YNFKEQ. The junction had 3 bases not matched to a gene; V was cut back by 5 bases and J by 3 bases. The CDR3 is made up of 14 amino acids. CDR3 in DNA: TGTGCCAGCAGCTCGGGGGGGGACTACAATGAGCAGTTCTTC. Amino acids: CASSSGGDYNEQFF.

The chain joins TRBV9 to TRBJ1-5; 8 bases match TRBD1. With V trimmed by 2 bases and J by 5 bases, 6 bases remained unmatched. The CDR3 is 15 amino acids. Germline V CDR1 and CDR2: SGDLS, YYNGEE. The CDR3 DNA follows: TGTGCCAGCAGCGTGGACAGGGCGGCGGATCAGCCCCAGCATTTT. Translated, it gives CASSVDRAADQPQHF.

This chain's CDR3 is CASSPSGGLGYTF. In DNA form, the CDR3 reads TGTGCCAGTAGCCCCTCCGGGGGGTTAGGCTACACCTTC. V gene TRBV19 combines with J gene TRBJ1-2, with D possibly being TRBD1 (5 bases). This CDR3 spans 13 amino acids. Germline V gene lookup returns CDR1 LNHDA and CDR2 SQIVND (reference sequence). Trimming took off 6 bases at V and 8 bases at J, with 16 bases between the two ends.

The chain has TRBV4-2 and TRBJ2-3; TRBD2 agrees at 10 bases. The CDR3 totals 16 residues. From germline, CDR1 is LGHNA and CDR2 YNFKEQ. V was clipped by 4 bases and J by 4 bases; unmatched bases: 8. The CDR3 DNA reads TGTGCCAGCAGCCCATTAGCGGGGGGAATGGCAGATACGCAGTATTTT. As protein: CASSPLAGGMADTQYF.

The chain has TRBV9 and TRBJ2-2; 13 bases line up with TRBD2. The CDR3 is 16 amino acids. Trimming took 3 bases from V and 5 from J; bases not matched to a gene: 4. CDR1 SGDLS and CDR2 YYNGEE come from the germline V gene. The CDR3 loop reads CASSATSGGPTGELFF. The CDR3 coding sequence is TGTGCCAGCAGCGCGACTAGCGGGGGGCCTACCGGGGAGCTGTTTTTT.